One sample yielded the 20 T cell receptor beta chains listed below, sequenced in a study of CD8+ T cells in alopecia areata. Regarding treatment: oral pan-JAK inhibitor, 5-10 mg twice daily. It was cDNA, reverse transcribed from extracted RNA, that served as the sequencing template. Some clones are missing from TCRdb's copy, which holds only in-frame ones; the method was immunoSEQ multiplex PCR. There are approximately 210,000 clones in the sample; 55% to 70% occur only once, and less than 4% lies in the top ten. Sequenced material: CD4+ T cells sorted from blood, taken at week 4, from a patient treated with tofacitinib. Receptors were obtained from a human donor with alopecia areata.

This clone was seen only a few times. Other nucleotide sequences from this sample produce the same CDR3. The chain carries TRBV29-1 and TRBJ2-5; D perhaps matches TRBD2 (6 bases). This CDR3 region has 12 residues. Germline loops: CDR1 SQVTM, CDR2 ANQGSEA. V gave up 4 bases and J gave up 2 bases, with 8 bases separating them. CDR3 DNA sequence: TGCAGCGTTGGGGCGGGGCAAGAGACCCAGTACTTC. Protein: CSVGAGQETQYF.

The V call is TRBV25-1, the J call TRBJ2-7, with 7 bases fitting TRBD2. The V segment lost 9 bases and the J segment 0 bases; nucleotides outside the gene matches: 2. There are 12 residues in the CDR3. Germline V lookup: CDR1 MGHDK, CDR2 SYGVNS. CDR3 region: CASRTSSYEQYF. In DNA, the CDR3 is TGTGCCAGTAGGACTAGCTCCTACGAGCAGTACTTC.

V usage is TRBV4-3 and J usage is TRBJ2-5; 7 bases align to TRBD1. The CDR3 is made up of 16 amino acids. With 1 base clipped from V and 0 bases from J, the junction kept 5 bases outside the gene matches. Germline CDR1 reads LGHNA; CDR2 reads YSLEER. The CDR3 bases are TGCGCCAGCAGCCAAGGGGCGGACAGGCACCAAGAGACCCAGTACTTC. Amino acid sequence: CASSQGADRHQETQYF.

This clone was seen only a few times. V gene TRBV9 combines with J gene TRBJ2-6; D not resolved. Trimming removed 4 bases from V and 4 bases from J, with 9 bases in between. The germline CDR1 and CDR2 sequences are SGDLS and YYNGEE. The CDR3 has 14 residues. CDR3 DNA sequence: TGTGCCAGCAGCCCTGGAAGCGGGGCCAACGTCCTGACTTTC. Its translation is CASSPGSGANVLTF.

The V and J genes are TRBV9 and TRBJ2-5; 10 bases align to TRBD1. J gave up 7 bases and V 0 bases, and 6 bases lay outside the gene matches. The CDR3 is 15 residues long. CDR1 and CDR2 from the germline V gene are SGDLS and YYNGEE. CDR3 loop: CASSVAGTGEGTQYF. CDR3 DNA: TGTGCCAGCAGCGTAGCGGGGACAGGGGAGGGGACCCAGTACTTC.

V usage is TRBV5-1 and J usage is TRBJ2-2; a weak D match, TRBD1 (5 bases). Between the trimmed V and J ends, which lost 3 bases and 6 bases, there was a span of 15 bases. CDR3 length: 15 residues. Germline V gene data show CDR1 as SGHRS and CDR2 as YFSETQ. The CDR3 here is CASSSLGRAAGELFF. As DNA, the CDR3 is TGCGCCAGCAGCTCGCTCGGCAGGGCAGCCGGGGAGCTGTTTTTT.

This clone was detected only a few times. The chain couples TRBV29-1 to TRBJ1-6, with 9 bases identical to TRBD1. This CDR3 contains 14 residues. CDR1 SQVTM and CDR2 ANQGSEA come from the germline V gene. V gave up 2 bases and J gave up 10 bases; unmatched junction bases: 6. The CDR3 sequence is CSVELQGAGSPLHF. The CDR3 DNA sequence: TGCAGCGTTGAACTACAGGGGGCAGGATCACCCCTCCACTTT.

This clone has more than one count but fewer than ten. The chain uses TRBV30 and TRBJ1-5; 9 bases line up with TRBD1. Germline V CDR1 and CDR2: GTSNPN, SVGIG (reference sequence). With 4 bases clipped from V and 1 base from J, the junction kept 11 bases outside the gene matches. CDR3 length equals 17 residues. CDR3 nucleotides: TGTGCCTGGAAACCACAGGGGGCGCGGGACAGCAATCAGCCCCAGCATTTT. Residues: CAWKPQGARDSNQPQHF.

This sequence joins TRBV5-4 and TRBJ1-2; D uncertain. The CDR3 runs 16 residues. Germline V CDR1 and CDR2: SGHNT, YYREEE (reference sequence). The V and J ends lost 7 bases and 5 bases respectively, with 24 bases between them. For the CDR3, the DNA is TGTGCCAGCCGCCTGACTGGAGGATCCGGCGGGTATGGCTACACCTTC. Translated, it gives CASRLTGGSGGYGYTF. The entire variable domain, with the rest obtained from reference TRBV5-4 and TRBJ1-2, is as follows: ETGVTQSPTHLIKTRGQQVTLRCSSQSGHNTVSWYQQALGQGPQFIFQYYREEENGRGNFPPRFSGLQFPNYSSELNVNALELDDSALYLCASRLTGGSGGYGYTFGSGTRLTVV.

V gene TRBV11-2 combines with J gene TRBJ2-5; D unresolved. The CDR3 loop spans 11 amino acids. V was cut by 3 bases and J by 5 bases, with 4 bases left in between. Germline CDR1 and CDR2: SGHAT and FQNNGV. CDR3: CASSLGETQYF. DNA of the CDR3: TGTGCCAGCAGCTTGGGCGAGACCCAGTACTTC.

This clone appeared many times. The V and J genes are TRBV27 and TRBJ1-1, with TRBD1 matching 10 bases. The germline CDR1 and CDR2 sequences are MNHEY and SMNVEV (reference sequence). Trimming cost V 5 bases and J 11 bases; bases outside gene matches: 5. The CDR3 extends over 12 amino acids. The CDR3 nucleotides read TGTGCCAGCAGTCGTGGACAGGGGGGCGCTTTCTTT. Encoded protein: CASSRGQGGAFF.

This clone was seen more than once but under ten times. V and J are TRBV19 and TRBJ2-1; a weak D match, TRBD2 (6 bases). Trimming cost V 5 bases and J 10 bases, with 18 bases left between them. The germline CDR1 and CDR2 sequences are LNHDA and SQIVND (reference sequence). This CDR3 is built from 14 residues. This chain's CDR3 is CASSVRGGEEEQFF. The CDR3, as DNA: TGTGCCAGTAGTGTCAGAGGTGGGGAGGAGGAGCAGTTCTTC.

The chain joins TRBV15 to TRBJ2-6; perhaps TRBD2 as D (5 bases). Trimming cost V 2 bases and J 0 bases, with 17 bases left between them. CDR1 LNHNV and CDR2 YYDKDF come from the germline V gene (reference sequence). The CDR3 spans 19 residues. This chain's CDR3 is CATSRYRGRGSSGANVLTF. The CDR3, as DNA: TGTGCCACCAGCAGATACCGTGGACGGGGAAGCTCTGGGGCCAACGTCCTGACTTTC. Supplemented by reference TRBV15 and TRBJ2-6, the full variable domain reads DAMVIQNPRYQVTQFGKPVTLSCSQTLNHNVMYWYQQKSSQAPKLLFHYYDKDFNNEADTPDNFQSRRPNTSFCFLDIRSPGLGDTAMYLCATSRYRGRGSSGANVLTFGAGSRLTVL.

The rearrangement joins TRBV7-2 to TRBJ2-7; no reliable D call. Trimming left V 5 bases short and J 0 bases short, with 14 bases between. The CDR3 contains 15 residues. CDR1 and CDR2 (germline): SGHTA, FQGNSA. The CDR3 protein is CASSIGQSHSYEQYF. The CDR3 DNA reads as TGTGCCAGCAGCATAGGGCAGTCTCACTCCTACGAGCAGTACTTC.

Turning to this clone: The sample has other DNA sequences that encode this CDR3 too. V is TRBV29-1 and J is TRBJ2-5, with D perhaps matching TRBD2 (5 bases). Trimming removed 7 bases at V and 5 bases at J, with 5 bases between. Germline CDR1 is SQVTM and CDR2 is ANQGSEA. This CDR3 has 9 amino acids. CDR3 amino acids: CSAGETQYF. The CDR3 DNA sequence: TGCAGCGCGGGGGAGACCCAGTACTTC.

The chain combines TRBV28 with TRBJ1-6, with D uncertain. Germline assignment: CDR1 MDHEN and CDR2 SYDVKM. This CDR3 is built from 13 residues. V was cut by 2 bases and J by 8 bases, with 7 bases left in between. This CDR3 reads CASSLVAYSPLHF. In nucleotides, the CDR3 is TGTGCCAGCAGTTTAGTGGCTTATTCACCCCTCCACTTT. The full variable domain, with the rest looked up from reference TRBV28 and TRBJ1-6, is DVKVTQSSRYLVKRTGEKVFLECVQDMDHENMFWYRQDPGLGLRLIYFSYDVKMKEKGDIPEGYSVSREKKERFSLILESASTNQTSMYLCASSLVAYSPLHFGNGTRLTVT.

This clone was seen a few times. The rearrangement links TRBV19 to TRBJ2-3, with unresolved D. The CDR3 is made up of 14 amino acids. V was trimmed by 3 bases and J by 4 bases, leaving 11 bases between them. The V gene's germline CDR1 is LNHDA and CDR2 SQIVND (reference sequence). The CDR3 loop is CASSIRRAADTQYF. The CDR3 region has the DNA TGTGCCAGTAGTATCCGACGGGCGGCAGATACGCAGTATTTT.

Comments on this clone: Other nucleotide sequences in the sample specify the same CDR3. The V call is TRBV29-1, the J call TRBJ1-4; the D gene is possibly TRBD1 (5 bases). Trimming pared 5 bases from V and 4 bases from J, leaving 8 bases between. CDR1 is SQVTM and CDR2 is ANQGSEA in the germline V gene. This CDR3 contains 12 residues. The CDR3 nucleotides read TGCAGCGTTCGCCAGGGTAATGAAAAACTGTTTTTT. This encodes CSVRQGNEKLFF.

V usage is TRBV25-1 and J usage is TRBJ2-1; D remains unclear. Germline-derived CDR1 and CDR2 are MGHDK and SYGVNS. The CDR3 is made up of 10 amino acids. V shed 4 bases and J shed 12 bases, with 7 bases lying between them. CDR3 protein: CASSANRQFF. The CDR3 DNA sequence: TGTGCCAGCAGTGCAAACAGGCAGTTCTTC.

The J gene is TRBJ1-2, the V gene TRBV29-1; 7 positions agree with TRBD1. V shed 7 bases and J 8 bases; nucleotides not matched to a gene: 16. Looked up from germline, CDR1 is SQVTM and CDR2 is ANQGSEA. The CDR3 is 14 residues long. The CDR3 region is CSAGYLDRLKGYTF. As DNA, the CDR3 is TGCAGCGCCGGATACCTGGACAGGTTAAAGGGCTACACCTTC.